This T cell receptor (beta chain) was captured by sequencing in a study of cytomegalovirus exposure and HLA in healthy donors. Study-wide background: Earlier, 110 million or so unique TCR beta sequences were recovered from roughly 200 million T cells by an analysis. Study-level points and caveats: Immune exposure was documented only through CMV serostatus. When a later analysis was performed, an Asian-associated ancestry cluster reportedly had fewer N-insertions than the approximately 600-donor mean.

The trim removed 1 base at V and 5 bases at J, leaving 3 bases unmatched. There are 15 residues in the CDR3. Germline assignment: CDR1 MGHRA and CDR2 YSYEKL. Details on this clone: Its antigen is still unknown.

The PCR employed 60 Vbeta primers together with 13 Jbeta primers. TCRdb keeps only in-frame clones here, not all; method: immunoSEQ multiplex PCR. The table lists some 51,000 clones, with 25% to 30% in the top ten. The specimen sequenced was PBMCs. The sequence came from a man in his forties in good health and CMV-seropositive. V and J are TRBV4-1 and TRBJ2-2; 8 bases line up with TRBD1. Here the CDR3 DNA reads TGCGCCAGCAGCCAAGCGGACAGGGAAACCGGGGAGCTGTTTTTT. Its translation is CASSQADRETGELFF.